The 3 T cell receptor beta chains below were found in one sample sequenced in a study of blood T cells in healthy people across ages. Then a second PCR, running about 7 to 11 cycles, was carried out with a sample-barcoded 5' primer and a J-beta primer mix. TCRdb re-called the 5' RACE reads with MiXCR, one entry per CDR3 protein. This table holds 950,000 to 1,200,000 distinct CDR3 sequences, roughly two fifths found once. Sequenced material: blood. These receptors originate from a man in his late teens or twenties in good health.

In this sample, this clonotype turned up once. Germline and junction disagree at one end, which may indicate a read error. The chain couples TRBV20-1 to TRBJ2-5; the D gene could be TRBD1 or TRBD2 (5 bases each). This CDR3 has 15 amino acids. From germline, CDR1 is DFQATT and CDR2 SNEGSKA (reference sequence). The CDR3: CSTRELDKGMGEQYF. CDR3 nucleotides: TGCAGTACTAGAGAACTAGACAAGGGGATGGGGGAGCAGTACTTC.

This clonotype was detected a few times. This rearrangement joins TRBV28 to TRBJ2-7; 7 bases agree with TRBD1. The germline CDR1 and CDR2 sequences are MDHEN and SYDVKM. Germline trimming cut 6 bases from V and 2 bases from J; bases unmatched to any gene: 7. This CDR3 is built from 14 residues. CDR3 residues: CASSTGASPYEQYF. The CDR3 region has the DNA TGTGCCAGCAGCACAGGGGCTTCTCCCTACGAGCAGTACTTC. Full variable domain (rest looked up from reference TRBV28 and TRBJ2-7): DVKVTQSSRYLVKRTGEKVFLECVQDMDHENMFWYRQDPGLGLRLIYFSYDVKMKEKGDIPEGYSVSREKKERFSLILESASTNQTSMYLCASSTGASPYEQYFGPGTRLTVT.

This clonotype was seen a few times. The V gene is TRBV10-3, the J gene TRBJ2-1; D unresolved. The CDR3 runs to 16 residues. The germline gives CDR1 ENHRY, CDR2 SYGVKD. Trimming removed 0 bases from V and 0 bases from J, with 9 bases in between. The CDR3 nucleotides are TGTGCCATCAGTGAGTCTCAGGTGAGCTCCTACAATGAGCAGTTCTTC. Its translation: CAISESQVSSYNEQFF.